These 15 T cell receptor beta chains originate from one sample sequenced in a study of cytotoxic CD8 clonotypes in ibrutinib-treated CLL. Measured with immunoSEQ multiplex PCR; TCRdb has only the in-frame clones, and not every one. The sample lists approximately 22,000 clones; less than 80% were seen once. This specimen consisted of PBMCs, obtained before ibrutinib treatment. Receptors originate from a human donor with chronic lymphocytic leukemia.

This sequence joins TRBV4-1 and TRBJ2-4, with 10 bases identical to TRBD2. The ends lost 1 base at V and 2 bases at J; junction bases unmatched: 11. The CDR3 is 19 amino acids. Germline values: CDR1 MGHRA, CDR2 YSYEKL. CDR3 loop: CASSQVLAGVFSPKNIQYF. The CDR3 nucleotides read TGCGCCAGCAGCCAAGTTCTAGCGGGAGTGTTTAGTCCCAAAAACATTCAGTACTTC.

This sequence joins TRBV4-3 and TRBJ2-3; D not resolved. Germline loops: CDR1 LGHNA, CDR2 YSLEER. V was trimmed by 1 base and J by 5 bases, leaving 10 bases between them. The CDR3 has 14 residues. CDR3 coding DNA: TGCGCCAGCAGCCAAGTGATTTCAGAAGATACGCAGTATTTT. This encodes CASSQVISEDTQYF.

The J gene is TRBJ1-1, the V gene TRBV6-1; D not resolved. V dropped 1 base and J dropped 0 bases, with 9 bases sitting between them. The V gene's germline CDR1 is MNHNS and CDR2 SASEGT. This CDR3 comprises 15 residues. In DNA, the CDR3 is TGTGCCAGCAGTGAAGGCCCAGGATTGAACACTGAAGCTTTCTTT. Residues: CASSEGPGLNTEAFF.

The V call is TRBV28, the J call TRBJ2-7; 9 nucleotides align to TRBD2. CDR1 is MDHEN, CDR2 SYDVKM, per germline. The V gene end was trimmed by 4 bases and the J gene end by 5 bases; junction bases not matched to a gene: 6. CDR3 length: 14 residues. This CDR3 reads CASSSVSGSHEQYF. In nucleotides, the CDR3 is TGTGCCAGCAGTTCGGTTAGCGGGAGCCACGAGCAGTACTTC.

The rearrangement links TRBV18 to TRBJ1-1; D uncertain. CDR1 KGHSH and CDR2 LQKENI come from the germline V gene. The CDR3 runs to 17 residues. V lost 0 bases to trimming and J lost 2 bases, with 16 bases between them. The CDR3 nucleotides read TGTGCCAGCTCACCACCGCTTTTTGTAAGGCTAAACACTGAAGCTTTCTTT. It codes for CASSPPLFVRLNTEAFF.

The chain uses TRBV27 and TRBJ2-2; D call uncertain. Looked up from germline, CDR1 is MNHEY and CDR2 is SMNVEV (reference sequence). The CDR3 extends over 17 amino acids. The V end lost 5 bases, the J end lost 1 base, and 17 bases lay between the germline ends. CDR3 sequence (DNA): TGTGCCAGCAGTGCCTTCATAGGGAAGGAGAACACCGGGGAGCTGTTTTTT. It specifies CASSAFIGKENTGELFF.

The chain has TRBV19 and TRBJ1-5, with D maybe TRBD1 (5 bases). The CDR3 runs to 15 residues. Germline V lookup: CDR1 LNHDA, CDR2 SQIVND (reference sequence). Between the trimmed V and J ends, which lost 4 bases and 4 bases, there was a span of 14 bases. The CDR3 bases are TGTGCCAGTAGTAATCGAGGGGTTGGGAATCAGCCCCAGCATTTT. Encoded protein: CASSNRGVGNQPQHF. Full variable domain (remainder filled in from reference TRBV19 and TRBJ1-5): DGGITQSPKYLFRKEGQNVTLSCEQNLNHDAMYWYRQDPGQGLRLIYYSQIVNDFQKGDIAEGYSVSREKKESFPLTVTSAQKNPTAFYLCASSNRGVGNQPQHFGDGTRLSIL.

The CDR3 here is CASSLQGGSYNEQFF. The CDR3 region has the DNA TGTGCCAGCAGCTTACAAGGCGGGTCCTACAATGAGCAGTTCTTC. The rearrangement links TRBV7-9 to TRBJ2-1, with D possibly matching TRBD2 (5 bases). Trimming cost V 2 bases and J 1 base, with 9 bases left between them. The length of the CDR3 is 15 residues. Germline CDR1 and CDR2: SEHNR and FQNEAQ (reference sequence).

The chain couples TRBV9 to TRBJ2-2; the match to TRBD2 covers 9 bases. The ends lost 0 bases at V and 6 bases at J; junction bases unmatched: 9. The CDR3 has 17 amino acids. Germline assignment: CDR1 SGDLS and CDR2 YYNGEE. The CDR3 protein is CASSVVASGTLPGELFF. CDR3 nucleotides: TGTGCCAGCAGCGTAGTGGCTAGCGGGACATTACCCGGGGAGCTGTTTTTT. The entire variable domain, with the rest obtained from reference TRBV9 and TRBJ2-2, is as follows: DSGVTQTPKHLITATGQRVTLRCSPRSGDLSVYWYQQSLDQGLQFLIQYYNGEERAKGNILERFSAQQFPDLHSELNLSSLELGDSALYFCASSVVASGTLPGELFFGEGSRLTVL.

This clone was seen more than once but under ten times. V gene TRBV6-1 combines with J gene TRBJ2-7; D is perhaps TRBD2 (6 bases). Germline-derived CDR1 and CDR2 are MNHNS and SASEGT. V gave up 6 bases and J gave up 8 bases, with 8 bases separating them. The CDR3 runs 10 residues. The CDR3 region has the DNA TGTGCCAGCAGGGGAGGTAAGCAGTACTTC. This translates into CASRGGKQYF.

V usage is TRBV4-1 and J usage is TRBJ2-1; TRBD2 might be the D (5 bases). In germline, CDR1 is MGHRA, CDR2 YSYEKL. Trimming stripped 0 bases from V and 0 bases from J, with 15 bases between. CDR3 length equals 18 residues. The CDR3 here is CASSQDHLALSSYNEQFF. DNA of the CDR3: TGCGCCAGCAGCCAAGATCATTTAGCGCTGAGCTCCTACAATGAGCAGTTCTTC.

The chain combines TRBV5-1 with TRBJ2-3; 8 nucleotides agree with TRBD2. Germline V gene data show CDR1 as SGHRS and CDR2 as YFSETQ. The CDR3 runs to 15 residues. Trimming at V came to 5 bases and at J to 0 bases, leaving 5 bases not matched to a gene. The CDR3 spells CASSNSGASTDTQYF. In nucleotides, the CDR3 is TGCGCCAGCAGTAATAGCGGGGCTAGCACAGATACGCAGTATTTT.

The J gene is TRBJ2-7, the V gene TRBV27; perhaps TRBD1 as D (7 bases). This CDR3 has 15 residues. The germline V gene has CDR1 MNHEY and CDR2 SMNVEV (reference sequence). V gave up 3 bases and J gave up 3 bases, with 15 bases separating them. This CDR3 reads CASSFVGRGDYEQYF. CDR3 in DNA: TGTGCCAGCAGTTTTGTAGGCAGGGGGGACTACGAGCAGTACTTC.

The chain has TRBV2 and TRBJ2-1; 9 positions match TRBD1. Germline CDR1 SNHLY, CDR2 FYNNEI. The V and J ends lost 6 bases and 3 bases, in that order; junction bases with no gene match: 6. This CDR3 is built from 15 residues. The CDR3 coding sequence is TGTGCCAGCAGGGGACAGGGAGGGCGCTACAATGAGCAGTTCTTC. This codes for CASRGQGGRYNEQFF.

This clone was counted only a few times. The chain employs TRBV19 and TRBJ2-2, with 7 bases matching TRBD2. V was pared by 4 bases and J by 7 bases, with 6 bases of the junction left unmatched. The CDR3 runs 14 residues. The germline V gene has CDR1 LNHDA and CDR2 SQIVND (reference sequence). The CDR3 nucleotides are TGTGCCAGTAGTAGTCACGGGACTATCGGGGAGCTGTTTTTT. This gives the protein CASSSHGTIGELFF.